Given below is one T cell receptor (beta chain) in context. Other nucleotide sequences from this sample produce the same CDR3. After removal of 4 bases from V and 2 bases from J, the junction contained 2 bases not matched to a gene. This CDR3 comprises 14 residues. Per the germline V gene, CDR1 is SGHRS and CDR2 is YFSETQ. The data are from a study of blood T cell repertoires in COVID-19. Overall study context: Specimens from acute and convalescent COVID-19 originated in the United States, Italy and Spain. PBMCs, B-cell-depleted T cells, or T cells provided the cDNA or gDNA that made up the material.

Original methodology: Amplification of reference gene primers provided the estimated nucleated cell counts. Some clones are missing from TCRdb's copy, which holds only in-frame ones; the method was immunoSEQ multiplex PCR. V, J and clone size are taken as reported in that table, and D and trimming were inferred from the DNA itself. The sample shows 250,000 to 350,000 clones, around 91% of them seen only once. The chain combines TRBV5-1 with TRBJ2-5; 10 nucleotides agree with TRBD1. This receptor was taken from a woman between 18 and 29 years old who had recovered from COVID-19. The sequenced sample consisted of PBMCs or T cells enriched from blood (not recorded which). CDR3 DNA sequence: TGCGCCAGCAGCCCGGGACAGGGGCAAGAGACCCAGTACTTC. Translation gives CASSPGQGQETQYF.